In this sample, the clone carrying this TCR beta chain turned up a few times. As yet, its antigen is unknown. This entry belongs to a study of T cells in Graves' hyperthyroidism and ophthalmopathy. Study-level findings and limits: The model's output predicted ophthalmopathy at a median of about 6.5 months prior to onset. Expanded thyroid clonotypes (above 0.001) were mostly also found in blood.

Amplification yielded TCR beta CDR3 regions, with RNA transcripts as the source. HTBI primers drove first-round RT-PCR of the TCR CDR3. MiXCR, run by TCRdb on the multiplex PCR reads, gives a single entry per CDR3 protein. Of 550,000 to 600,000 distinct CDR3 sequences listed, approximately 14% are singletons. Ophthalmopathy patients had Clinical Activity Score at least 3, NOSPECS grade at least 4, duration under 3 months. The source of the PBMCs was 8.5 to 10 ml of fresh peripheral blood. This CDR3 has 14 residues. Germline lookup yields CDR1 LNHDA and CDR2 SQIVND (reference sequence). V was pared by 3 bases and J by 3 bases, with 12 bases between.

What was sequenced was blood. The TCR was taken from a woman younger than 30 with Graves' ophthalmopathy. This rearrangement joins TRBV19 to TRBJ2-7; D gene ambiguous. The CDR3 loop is CASSITDGDYEQYF. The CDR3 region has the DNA TGTGCCAGTAGTATCACGGACGGAGACTACGAGCAGTACTTC.